This T cell receptor (beta chain) is from a study of CD8 T cell repertoires and HIV-1 epitope variants. Survey-depth immunoSEQ sequencing covered TCR beta CDR3 regions. Using immunoSEQ multiplex PCR, the repertoire was profiled, and TCRdb retains in-frame clones only, with some absent. The sample carries about 5,200 clones, 65% to 75% recorded once. Of note for this clone: What it recognizes is unknown.

Germline CDR1 LGHNA, CDR2 YSLEER. The CDR3 is 16 residues long. Deletions cut 0 bases from V and 3 bases from J, with 14 bases between. Study-wide results and limits: Five clonotypes recognized Nef KF9, one HW9, none TAALDMSHF. Nine antigen-specific TCR beta clonotypes were found; five or six seemed cross-reactive to variants.

The chain uses TRBV4-3 and TRBJ1-1; D perhaps matches TRBD1 (5 bases). The source is a male donor with HIV. Sequenced material: cultured CD8+ T cells derived from PBMCs. DNA for the CDR3: TGCGCCAGCAGCCAAGATTCACGAGGGGCGCACACTGAAGCTTTCTTT. It encodes CASSQDSRGAHTEAFF.